Listed below are T cell receptor beta chains from one sample, sequenced in a study of blood T cell repertoires in COVID-19. Measured with immunoSEQ multiplex PCR; TCRdb has only the in-frame clones, and not every one. The sample holds nearly 110,000 clones, 71% seen once. Material: peripheral blood. The receptors derive from a human donor with acute or convalescent COVID-19. The donor label of this sample is uncertain. Both conserved end residues are part of each CDR3. D genes are given only for firm matches. Part of the rows lack a size; the others show once, few, many or a class for expanded clones.

V gene	clone size	J gene	D gene	CDR3 DNA	CDR3 protein
TRBV7-8	NA	TRBJ1-2	NA	TGTGCCAGCAGCTTAACGGGACAACTAGGTGGCTACACCTTC	CASSLTGQLGGYTF
TRBV24-1	NA	TRBJ1-6	NA	TGTGCCACCAGTGCCCTTCTGTGGCAGCTTCCAAGTTGGAGCTGTAATTCACCCCTCCACTTT	CATSALLWQLPSWSCNSPLHF
TRBV4-1	NA	TRBJ1-1	NA	TGCGCCAGCAGATCTGGCGGGGGTCGGACTGAAGCTTTCTTT	CASRSGGGRTEAFF
TRBV7-9	NA	TRBJ1-3	TRBD1	TGTGCCAGCAGCTTAGACAGGGAGCAGGGGGCTCGGGGAAACACCATATATTTT	CASSLDREQGARGNTIYF
TRBV18	NA	TRBJ1-2	TRBD1	TGTGCCAGCTCACCAGGACAGGGGTTGATTGGCTACACCTTC	CASSPGQGLIGYTF
TRBV5-6	NA	TRBJ1-2	NA	TGTGCCAGCAGCCGTATAACAGGGACCTATGGCTACACCTTC	CASSRITGTYGYTF
TRBV6-1	NA	TRBJ1-4	NA	TGTGCCAGCAGTGTTTTTTTGGGCAGGGGAAATGAAAAACTGTTTTTT	CASSVFLGRGNEKLFF
TRBV11-2	NA	TRBJ2-2	TRBD2	TGTGCCAGCAGCTTAGGACTAGCGGGGGCCCAAAACACCGGGGAGCTGTTTTTT	CASSLGLAGAQNTGELFF
TRBV7-2	NA	TRBJ2-7	NA	TGTGCCAGCAGCTTAGCGCAGGGGATGAAGTACTTC	CASSLAQGMKYF
TRBV12-5	NA	TRBJ1-2	NA	TGTGCTAGTGGCCTCAGTGATAACTATGGCTACACCTTC	CASGLSDNYGYTF
TRBV6-6	many	TRBJ1-1	NA	TGTGCCAGCAGTTATTGGGGGAGCGGGGAGACTGAAGCTTTCTTT	CASSYWGSGETEAFF
TRBV11-2	once	TRBJ2-5	NA	TGTGCCAGCAGCCCTAGCGTTCAAGAGACCCAGTACTTC	CASSPSVQETQYF
TRBV5-1	NA	TRBJ2-1	TRBD1	TGCGCCAGCAGCAATGGACAGGGTACGAGAGGCCACAATGAGCAGTTCTTC	CASSNGQGTRGHNEQFF
TRBV6-6	NA	TRBJ2-3	NA	TGTGCCAGCAGTTACCCGGGCACAGATACGCAGTATTTT	CASSYPGTDTQYF
TRBV18	NA	TRBJ1-6	NA	TGTGCCAGCTCATGGGGGGTCAATTCACCCCTCCACTTT	CASSWGVNSPLHF
TRBV7-3	few	TRBJ2-1	TRBD2	TGTGCCAGCAGCTTAACGACTAGCGGGGGAAGCTCCTACAATGAGCAGTTCTTC	CASSLTTSGGSSYNEQFF
TRBV7-9	NA	TRBJ2-2	NA	TGTGCCAGCAGCTTAGCTCGGGTAGATACGAACACCGGGGAGCTGTTTTTT	CASSLARVDTNTGELFF
TRBV5-1	NA	TRBJ1-1	NA	TGCGCCAGCAGCTTGGAACGACAGGTCACTGAAGCTTTCTTT	CASSLERQVTEAFF
TRBV9	NA	TRBJ1-6	TRBD1	TGTGCCAGCAGCACCCGACAGGGGTATAATTCACCCCTCCACTTT	CASSTRQGYNSPLHF
TRBV7-2	NA	TRBJ1-3	TRBD1	TGTGCCAGCAGCTTAGCAGGAGCAGGGGGGAATGGAAACACCATATATTTT	CASSLAGAGGNGNTIYF
TRBV5-1	many	TRBJ1-3	NA	TGCGCCAGCAGCCCCTGGGCAGGGGTCTCTGGAAACACCATATATTTT	CASSPWAGVSGNTIYF
TRBV15	NA	TRBJ2-7	NA	TGTGCCACCAGCAGAGAAGACAGACCCCCATACGAGCAGTACTTC	CATSREDRPPYEQYF
TRBV18	NA	TRBJ2-5	TRBD2	TGTGCCAGCTCACCGGGACTAGTTGAGACCCAGTACTTC	CASSPGLVETQYF
TRBV2	NA	TRBJ1-4	NA	TGTGCCAGCAGTTCCCAGGGGACTGAAAAACTGTTTTTT	CASSSQGTEKLFF
TRBV19	NA	TRBJ1-1	TRBD1	TGTGCCAGTAGTAACTTGGACAGGGTAAGCACTGAAGCTTTCTTT	CASSNLDRVSTEAFF
TRBV6-5	NA	TRBJ2-1	NA	TGTGCCAGCTCAGGCTCTTTGGGTGAGTTCTTC	CASSGSLGEFF
TRBV29-1	NA	TRBJ2-3	NA	TGCAGCGTTGATCCCTTGGCATCAGGGGGCACAGATACGCAGTATTTT	CSVDPLASGGTDTQYF
TRBV18	NA	TRBJ1-1	TRBD1	TGTGCCAGCTCACCTAAGACAGGGCCCGGTGAAGCTTTCTTT	CASSPKTGPGEAFF
TRBV18	NA	TRBJ1-1	TRBD1	TGTGCCAGCTCACGAGGACAGGGCGACACTGAAGCTTTCTTT	CASSRGQGDTEAFF
TRBV12-3/TRBV12-4	NA	TRBJ2-7	TRBD1	TGTGCCAGCAGCCGACAGGGAATGGCGCAGTACTTC	CASSRQGMAQYF
TRBV7-2	few	TRBJ1-2	TRBD1	TGTGCCAGCAGCGTCGACAGGGGCCGGAGGGGCTACACCTTC	CASSVDRGRRGYTF
TRBV29-1	once	TRBJ2-7	NA	TGCAGCGTTTTAGGGGGTGTCGAGCAGTACTTC	CSVLGGVEQYF
TRBV27	NA	TRBJ1-2	TRBD1	TGTGCCAGCAGTACATCCGGGACAGGTAGCATCTATGGCTACACCTTC	CASSTSGTGSIYGYTF
TRBV5-1	NA	TRBJ2-5	TRBD2	TGCGCCAGCAGCTTGTCCCTAGCGGGGGGGCGAGAGACCCAGTACTTC	CASSLSLAGGRETQYF
TRBV18	NA	TRBJ1-1	TRBD1	TGTGCCAGCTCACAGGGACAGATAAACACTGAAGCTTTCTTT	CASSQGQINTEAFF
TRBV7-9	NA	TRBJ1-2	TRBD1	TGTGCCAGCAGCCTCTCAGGGGGCTCTAACTATGGCTACACCTTC	CASSLSGGSNYGYTF
TRBV5-4	NA	TRBJ1-2	TRBD1	TGTGCCAGCAGGGTGGGACAGGGGGAAGGCTATGGCTACACCTTC	CASRVGQGEGYGYTF
TRBV4-2	NA	TRBJ1-6	TRBD1	TGTGCCAGCAGCCAAGATATGGGACAGGGGGCAATTTCACCCCTCCACTTT	CASSQDMGQGAISPLHF
TRBV2	many	TRBJ1-2	NA	TGTGCCAGCGGAGCCTGGTTGTACACCTTC	CASGAWLYTF
TRBV10-3	NA	TRBJ1-1	NA	TGTGCCATCAGTGATTCCGCCGGGAACACTGAAGCTTTCTTT	CAISDSAGNTEAFF
TRBV12-3/TRBV12-4	NA	TRBJ1-2	NA	TGTGCCAGCAGTTTCAGGTCCTTCTATGGCTACACCTTC	CASSFRSFYGYTF